The 15 T cell receptor beta chains below were found in one sample sequenced in a study of shared clonotypes between healthy human individuals. Profiling relied on immunoSEQ multiplex PCR, and the TCRdb table lists in-frame clones only, not all of them. The repertoire holds about 2.1 million clones, just over 90% seen once, with about 1.6% in the top ten. Selected positively for CCR7 and CD45RO-negative, naive CD8 cells excluded terminally differentiated effector memory CD45RA+ cells. Material for sequencing was naive CD8+ T cells from PBMCs. Every receptor here comes from a man aged 18 to 29 in good health. Some clones in this sample may be carry-over from other donors' samples.

About this clone itself: Other nucleotide sequences from this sample produce the same CDR3. This chain links TRBV7-9 with TRBJ2-1; D possibly corresponds to TRBD2 (6 bases). This CDR3 region has 15 residues. Germline CDR1 and CDR2: SEHNR and FQNEAQ (reference sequence). Trimming pared 3 bases from V and 0 bases from J, leaving 9 bases between. CDR3 amino acids: CASSLSGSSYNEQFF. The CDR3 nucleotides read TGTGCCAGCAGCTTGTCCGGGAGCTCCTACAATGAGCAGTTCTTC.

The gene calls are TRBV27 and TRBJ1-1, with 8 bases matching TRBD1. CDR1 is MNHEY and CDR2 is SMNVEV in the germline V gene (reference sequence). The V gene end was trimmed by 5 bases and the J gene end by 4 bases; junction bases not matched to a gene: 9. This CDR3 comprises 15 residues. CDR3 DNA sequence: TGTGCCAGCAGTCCCCAGACAGGGGTAGTCACTGAAGCTTTCTTT. Amino acid sequence: CASSPQTGVVTEAFF.

This chain uses TRBV6-1 with TRBJ1-4; the D gene is possibly TRBD1 (5 bases). This CDR3 is built from 15 residues. Germline V lookup: CDR1 MNHNS, CDR2 SASEGT. Trimming took off 4 bases at V and 7 bases at J, with 16 bases between the two ends. The CDR3 here is CASSGYGLRGEKLFF. The CDR3 DNA reads as TGTGCCAGCAGTGGTTACGGCCTGAGGGGTGAAAAACTGTTTTTT.

The V call is TRBV4-2, the J call TRBJ2-7, with TRBD1 matching 8 bases. CDR1 and CDR2 (germline): LGHNA, YNFKEQ. Losses at the gene ends were 3 bases for V and 3 bases for J; bases not matched to a gene: 4. The CDR3 covers 14 residues. CDR3 in amino acids: CASSHTGTGYEQYF. In DNA form, the CDR3 reads TGTGCCAGCAGCCACACCGGGACAGGCTACGAGCAGTACTTC.

This clone was observed a handful of times. The V call is TRBV13, the J call TRBJ2-7; unclear D gene. The CDR3 consists of 13 residues. V shed 6 bases and J shed 7 bases, with 16 bases lying between them. CDR1 and CDR2 from the germline V gene are PRHDT and FYEKMQ (reference sequence). Here the CDR3 reads CASSPLNRREQYF. As DNA, the CDR3 is TGTGCCAGCAGTCCTTTGAACCGGCGGGAGCAGTACTTC. Full variable domain (rest looked up from reference TRBV13 and TRBJ2-7): AAGVIQSPRHLIKEKRETATLKCYPIPRHDTVYWYQQGPGQDPQFLISFYEKMQSDKGSIPDRFSAQQFSDYHSELNMSSLELGDSALYFCASSPLNRREQYFGPGTRLTVT.

The chain links TRBV7-9 to TRBJ2-7, with 8 bases fitting TRBD1. This CDR3 is 15 amino acids long. The V gene's germline CDR1 is SEHNR and CDR2 FQNEAQ (reference sequence). V shed 5 bases and J 6 bases; nucleotides not matched to a gene: 12. The CDR3 loop is CASSPTGGPLGEQYF. For the CDR3, the DNA is TGTGCCAGCAGCCCCACAGGGGGGCCCCTCGGCGAGCAGTACTTC.

This clone was seen a handful of times. This chain connects TRBV28 to TRBJ2-7; D possibly matches TRBD1 or TRBD2 (6 bases each). Germline CDR1 MDHEN, CDR2 SYDVKM. The CDR3 is 16 residues long. V lost 3 bases and J 6 bases, leaving 21 bases between the germline ends. This CDR3 reads CASSFQRRDTSREQYF. CDR3 coding DNA: TGTGCCAGCAGTTTCCAGCGGCGGGACACGTCTCGCGAGCAGTACTTC.

The chain joins TRBV28 to TRBJ1-4; TRBD1 aligns across 8 bases. With V trimmed by 1 base and J by 1 base, 5 bases remained unmatched. CDR3 length equals 17 residues. Per the germline V gene, CDR1 is MDHEN and CDR2 is SYDVKM. The CDR3 nucleotides read TGTGCCAGCAGTTTATTACAGGGGGAGGGAACTAATGAAAAACTGTTTTTT. It codes for CASSLLQGEGTNEKLFF.

The J gene is TRBJ2-3, the V gene TRBV7-8; the D gene could be TRBD1 or TRBD2 (5 bases each). V lost 1 base, J lost 0 bases, and 14 bases lay in between. Looked up from germline, CDR1 is SGHVS and CDR2 is FQNEAQ. CDR3 size: 17 residues. The CDR3 sequence is CASSLDWRTTSTDTQYF. The CDR3 DNA reads TGTGCCAGCAGCTTAGATTGGAGGACAACTAGCACAGATACGCAGTATTTT.

This chain links TRBV9 with TRBJ2-3; the D is unclear. Trimming removed 0 bases from V and 4 bases from J, with 12 bases in between. This CDR3 comprises 15 residues. Germline values: CDR1 SGDLS, CDR2 YYNGEE. CDR3 residues: CASSVVGSSPDTQYF. The DNA of the CDR3 is TGTGCCAGCAGCGTAGTAGGATCCTCCCCAGATACGCAGTATTTT.

The chain recombines TRBV19 with TRBJ1-1, with D maybe TRBD1 (5 bases). The CDR3 loop spans 17 amino acids. V gave up 0 bases and J gave up 0 bases, with 14 bases separating them. Germline V gene sequence: CDR1 LNHDA, CDR2 SQIVND (reference sequence). CDR3 sequence reads: CASSIDSDGGMNTEAFF. The CDR3 region has the DNA TGTGCCAGTAGTATAGATTCTGATGGGGGAATGAACACTGAAGCTTTCTTT.

The V call is TRBV11-2, the J call TRBJ2-2; tentative D call: TRBD1 (5 bases). The CDR3 totals 15 residues. CDR1 and CDR2 from the germline V gene are SGHAT and FQNNGV. V was trimmed by 0 bases and J by 5 bases, leaving 10 bases between them. CDR3 in DNA: TGTGCCAGCAGCTTAGATCCAAGGGGAACCGGGGAGCTGTTTTTT. Translating gives CASSLDPRGTGELFF.

The V call is TRBV29-1, the J call TRBJ2-1; tentative D call: TRBD2 (6 bases). The CDR3 spans 14 residues. Germline values: CDR1 SQVTM, CDR2 ANQGSEA. Trimming removed 4 bases from V and 1 base from J, with 11 bases in between. The DNA for the CDR3 is TGCAGCGTTGTGCGGGACGGTTCCTACAATGAGCAGTTCTTC. Its translation: CSVVRDGSYNEQFF.

Concerning this clone: The same CDR3 arises from other DNA sequences in this sample as well. This chain connects TRBV11-2 to TRBJ2-3; no clear D gene. The V and J ends lost 0 bases and 0 bases respectively, with 4 bases between them. Looked up from germline, CDR1 is SGHAT and CDR2 is FQNNGV. CDR3 length: 14 amino acids. The CDR3: CASSLDRSTDTQYF. The DNA for the CDR3 is TGTGCCAGCAGCTTAGATCGCAGCACAGATACGCAGTATTTT.

The CDR3 DNA reads as TGTGCCAGCAGTCCTCGGACAGGGGATCAGCCCCAGCATTTT. It specifies CASSPRTGDQPQHF. The rearrangement joins TRBV28 to TRBJ1-5, with 9 bases that match TRBD1. The germline V gene encodes CDR1 MDHEN and CDR2 SYDVKM. This CDR3 comprises 14 residues. V lost 5 bases, J lost 5 bases, and 4 bases stayed unmatched.